The T cell receptor beta chain described here comes from a study of T cells in Graves' hyperthyroidism and ophthalmopathy. Broader study findings: Ophthalmopathy was distinguished from stable hyperthyroidism by 13 V-J signatures.

This CDR3 is 15 amino acids long. The germline V gene encodes CDR1 SGHRS and CDR2 YFSETQ. The ends were cut back, 1 base at V and 4 bases at J, with 15 bases in the middle. The source material, RNA transcripts, was used to amplify TCR beta CDR3 regions. HTBI primers were used for first-round RT-PCR of the TCR CDR3. One entry per CDR3 protein results from TCRdb running MiXCR on the multiplex PCR reads. The repertoire holds approximately 300,000 distinct CDR3 sequences, with around 19% as singletons. This clonotype was found many times. The antigen is unknown. The sequencing input was blood. The rearrangement uses TRBV5-1 and TRBJ2-7, with a tentative D call TRBD1 (7 bases). The sequence was obtained from a man in his forties or fifties with Graves' ophthalmopathy. The CDR3 DNA reads as TGCGCCAGCAGCTTGACAGGGGAGGAGGATTACGAGCAGTACTTC. Encoded protein: CASSLTGEEDYEQYF.